This T cell receptor (beta chain) was observed in a study of circulating and synovial CD4+ cells in juvenile arthritis. Study findings and constraints: Bulk blood CD4 repertoires were more diverse than these.

With regard to this clone: What it binds is not known.

The CDR3 has 15 amino acids. Germline V gene sequence: CDR1 MNHNY, CDR2 SVGAGI (reference sequence). With 6 bases removed from V and 1 base from J, the gap between germline ends came to 16 bases. Using immunoSEQ multiplex PCR, the repertoire was profiled, and TCRdb retains in-frame clones only, with some absent. This sample has some 15,000 clones; around 90% occur once, and the top ten carry less than 0.75%. The TCR was taken from a human donor with juvenile idiopathic arthritis. V usage is TRBV6-6 and J usage is TRBJ2-7, with D tentatively TRBD1 (6 bases). The sample comprised CD4+ T cells from blood. The CDR3 DNA reads as TGTGCCAGCAGCCCTGACAGGCTGGGTTCCTACGAGCAGTACTTC. Protein product: CASSPDRLGSYEQYF.